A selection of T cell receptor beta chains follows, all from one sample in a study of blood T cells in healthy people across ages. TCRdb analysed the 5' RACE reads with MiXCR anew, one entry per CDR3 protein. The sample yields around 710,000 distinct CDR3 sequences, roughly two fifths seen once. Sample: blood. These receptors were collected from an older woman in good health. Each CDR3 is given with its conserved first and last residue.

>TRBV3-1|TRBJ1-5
CASSQYLGNQPQHF
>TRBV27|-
CASSFLRQGAVNYEQYF
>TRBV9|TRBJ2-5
CASTPGVGQETQYF
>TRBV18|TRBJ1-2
CASSPGQLGYTF
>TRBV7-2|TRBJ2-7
CASRSDSGRVYEQYF
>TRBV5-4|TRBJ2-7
CASSYEGQGASHEQYF
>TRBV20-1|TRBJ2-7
CSAHSLAGDSYEQYF
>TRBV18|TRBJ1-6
CASSPGDRGANSPLHF
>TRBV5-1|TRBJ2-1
CANSLDIPYNEQFF
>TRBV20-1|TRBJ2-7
CSANRTPHLEQYF
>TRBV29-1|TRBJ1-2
CSVAQGAFQGYTF
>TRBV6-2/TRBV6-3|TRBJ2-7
CASSYPHYEQYF
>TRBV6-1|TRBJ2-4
CASSLRWAKNIQYF
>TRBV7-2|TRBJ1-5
CASSLGGARNNQPQHF
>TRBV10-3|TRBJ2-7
CAISEVKVEQYF
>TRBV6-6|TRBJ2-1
CASNSAGGPNEQFF
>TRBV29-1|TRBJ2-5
CSELYYEQYF
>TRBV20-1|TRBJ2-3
CSASDRVPDTQYF
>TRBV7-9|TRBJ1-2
CASSILEQGYGYTF
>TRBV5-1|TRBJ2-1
CASSLQGGGLYEQFF
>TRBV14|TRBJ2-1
CASSSLAGMYNEQFF
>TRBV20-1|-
CSARDTNRGRNEQYF
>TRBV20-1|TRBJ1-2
CSAQDLTRSLNYGHTF
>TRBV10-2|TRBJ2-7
CASSPQGGTEQYF